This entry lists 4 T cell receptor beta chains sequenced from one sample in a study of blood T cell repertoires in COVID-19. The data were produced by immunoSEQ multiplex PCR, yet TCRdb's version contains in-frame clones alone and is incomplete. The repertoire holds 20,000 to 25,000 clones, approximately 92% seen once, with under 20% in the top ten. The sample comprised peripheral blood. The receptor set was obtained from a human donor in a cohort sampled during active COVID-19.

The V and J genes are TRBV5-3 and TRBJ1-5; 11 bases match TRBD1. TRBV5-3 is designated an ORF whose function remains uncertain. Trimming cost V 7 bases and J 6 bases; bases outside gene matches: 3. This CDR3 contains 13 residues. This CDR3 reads CAREGQGGQPQHF. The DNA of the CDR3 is TGTGCCAGAGAGGGACAGGGGGGTCAGCCCCAGCATTTT.

CDR3 bases: TGTGCCAGGACGGGACCGCGGGGGAGGCCCCAGCATTTT. It translates to CARTGPRGRPQHF. The J gene is TRBJ1-5, the V gene TRBV19; a weak D match, TRBD1 (5 bases). The CDR3 has 13 amino acids. From germline, CDR1 is LNHDA and CDR2 SQIVND (reference sequence). Trimming removed 9 bases from V and 9 bases from J, with 18 bases in between.

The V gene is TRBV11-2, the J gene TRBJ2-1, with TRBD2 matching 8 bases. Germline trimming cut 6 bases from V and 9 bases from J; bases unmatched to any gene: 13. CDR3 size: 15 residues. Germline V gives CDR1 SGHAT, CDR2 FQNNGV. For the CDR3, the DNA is TGTGCCAGCAGTCCCGGGACTAGAGGATTGGGTGAGCAGTTCTTC. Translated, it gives CASSPGTRGLGEQFF.

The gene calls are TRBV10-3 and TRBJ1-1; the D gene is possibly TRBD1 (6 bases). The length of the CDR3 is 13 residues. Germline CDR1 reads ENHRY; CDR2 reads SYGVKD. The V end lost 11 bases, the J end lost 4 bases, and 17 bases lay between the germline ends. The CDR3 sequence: CAAGGGVSTEAFF. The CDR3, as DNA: TGTGCCGCCGGAGGGGGGGTGAGCACTGAAGCTTTCTTT.